The rows below give T cell receptor beta chains drawn from one sample of a study of blood T cell repertoires in COVID-19. The table came from immunoSEQ multiplex PCR; TCRdb's copy has only in-frame clones and leaves some out. The sample yields 300,000 to 350,000 clones, 75% to 90% seen once. The sequencing sample was made of PBMCs or T cells enriched from blood (not recorded which). These receptors all stem from a man aged 30 to 39 who had recovered from COVID-19. The CDR3 runs from the conserved cysteine through the conserved F or W.

j_call: TRBJ2-3
v_call: TRBV12-1
cdr3_aa: CASSFSGTSGGAGDTQYF

j_call: TRBJ2-7
v_call: TRBV10-1
cdr3_aa: CASSSDRRPGRARYF

j_call: TRBJ2-3
v_call: TRBV9
cdr3_aa: CASSVASTDTQYF

j_call: TRBJ1-1
v_call: TRBV5-1
cdr3_aa: CASSGDRPTEAFF

j_call: TRBJ2-7
v_call: TRBV2
cdr3_aa: CASSLHRGYSYEQYF

j_call: TRBJ2-3
v_call: TRBV11-2
cdr3_aa: CASSVGLSESADTQYF

j_call: TRBJ1-1
v_call: TRBV6-5
cdr3_aa: CASSLDPGAGTEAFF

j_call: TRBJ1-4
v_call: TRBV18
cdr3_aa: CASSSRGTVATNEKLFF

j_call: TRBJ2-5
v_call: TRBV28
cdr3_aa: CASSSTGGEETQYF

j_call: TRBJ2-1
v_call: TRBV12-3/TRBV12-4
cdr3_aa: CASSPRPLAAQFF

j_call: TRBJ1-2
v_call: TRBV2
cdr3_aa: CASSDRAANYGYTF

j_call: TRBJ2-3
v_call: TRBV5-6
cdr3_aa: CASSLGPAGGSDTQYF